This T cell receptor (beta chain) is drawn from a study of vaccination and CD4 T cells after COVID-19. With regard to this clonotype: Its cognate antigen is unknown.

With the Oncomine TCR Beta short-read assay, DNA from cultured CD4+ T cells was sequenced. In TCRdb, the PCR reads were re-called with MiXCR into one record per CDR3 protein. The sample lists about 12,000 distinct CDR3 sequences, approximately 59% seen once, with about 12% in the top ten. Treatment here: roughly 10-day PBMC culture with coronavirus spike peptide pools or control peptides (ViraFEST assay). The CDR3 is 14 amino acids. Deletions cut 4 bases from V and 0 bases from J, with 9 bases between. The germline V gene encodes CDR1 MNHEY and CDR2 SVGAGI. This chain uses TRBV6-5 with TRBJ2-5, with D perhaps assigned TRBD1 or TRBD2 (6 bases each). Sample: CD4+ T cells from blood, cultured in vitro. The receptor comes from a human donor who had recovered from COVID-19. Here the CDR3 reads CASSLGGNQETQYF. As DNA, the CDR3 is TGTGCCAGCAGTTTAGGGGGGAACCAAGAGACCCAGTACTTC.